This passage covers 22 T cell receptor beta chains from one sample sequenced in a study of technical replicates of blood from a few donors. Profiling relied on immunoSEQ multiplex PCR, and the TCRdb table lists in-frame clones only, not all of them. The sample has over 75,000 clones, nearly 98% seen once. Sequencing was carried out using T cells isolated from PBMCs. The receptor source for this set is a human donor in good health.

V is TRBV5-1 and J is TRBJ2-1; D may be TRBD2 (6 bases). The CDR3 is 16 residues long. V was shortened by 3 bases and J by 7 bases, with 20 bases between the two germline ends. Germline values: CDR1 SGHRS, CDR2 YFSETQ. Written as DNA, the CDR3 is TGCGCCAGCAGCTCTTTAGCGGCGATAGGGGCGAATGAGCAGTTCTTC. Its protein product is CASSSLAAIGANEQFF.

The rearrangement links TRBV28 to TRBJ2-3; D uncertain. Germline CDR1 and CDR2: MDHEN and SYDVKM. The ends were cut back, 5 bases at V and 0 bases at J, with 12 bases in the middle. The CDR3 loop spans 15 amino acids. DNA for the CDR3: TGTGCCAGCAGTCTATTGGCTGCTAGCACAGATACGCAGTATTTT. This translates into CASSLLAASTDTQYF.

The rearrangement uses TRBV6-1 and TRBJ1-2; 9 positions match TRBD1. J was trimmed by 1 base and V by 3 bases; bases with no gene match: 3. Germline-derived CDR1 and CDR2 are MNHNS and SASEGT. The CDR3 runs to 15 residues. CDR3 sequence: CASSELTGGNYGYTF. CDR3 in DNA: TGTGCCAGCAGTGAGCTGACAGGGGGTAACTATGGCTACACCTTC.

This clone was found once. The genes are TRBV28 and TRBJ1-5, with no clear D. The ends were cut back, 2 bases at V and 5 bases at J, with 7 bases in the middle. The CDR3 spans 13 residues. Looked up from germline, CDR1 is MDHEN and CDR2 is SYDVKM. CDR3 region: CASSLGPHQPQHF. The CDR3, as DNA: TGTGCCAGCAGTTTAGGCCCACATCAGCCCCAGCATTTT.

The rearrangement links TRBV5-1 to TRBJ2-7; the D is unclear. Trimming left V 2 bases short and J 7 bases short, with 13 bases between. The CDR3 has 13 residues. From germline, CDR1 is SGHRS and CDR2 YFSETQ. The CDR3, as DNA: TGCGCCAGCAGCTTATCGGCGCTGCGGGAGCAGTACTTC. Its protein product is CASSLSALREQYF.

The chain links TRBV6-1 to TRBJ2-7; D is uncertain. The V and J ends lost 0 bases and 0 bases respectively, with 6 bases between them. The germline V gene has CDR1 MNHNS and CDR2 SASEGT. The length of the CDR3 is 14 residues. As DNA, the CDR3 is TGTGCCAGCAGTGAAGCGGGCACCTCCTACGAGCAGTACTTC. Protein product: CASSEAGTSYEQYF.

The gene calls are TRBV15 and TRBJ1-3, with D hard to call. CDR1 LNHNV and CDR2 YYDKDF come from the germline V gene (reference sequence). This CDR3 spans 16 amino acids. V was pared by 3 bases and J by 5 bases, with 17 bases between. The CDR3 reads CATSRVESLFRNTIYF. Written as DNA, the CDR3 is TGTGCCACCAGCAGGGTTGAGTCGCTGTTTCGAAACACCATATATTTT.

This chain joins TRBV6-1 and TRBJ2-7, with 11 bases identical to TRBD1. Germline V gives CDR1 MNHNS, CDR2 SASEGT. The CDR3 covers 14 residues. V gave up 4 bases and J gave up 6 bases; unmatched junction bases: 5. The CDR3 nucleotides are TGTGCCAGCAGTGGAGGACAGGGGGCCTCCGAGCAGTACTTC. It encodes CASSGGQGASEQYF.

The CDR3 region is CATGQGMNTEAFF. The CDR3 nucleotides are TGCGCCACCGGACAGGGGATGAACACTGAAGCTTTCTTT. This chain links TRBV5-1 with TRBJ1-1; TRBD1 matches 9 bases. J gave up 0 bases and V 9 bases, and 3 bases lay outside the gene matches. CDR3 length equals 13 residues. The germline V gene encodes CDR1 SGHRS and CDR2 YFSETQ.

The rearrangement joins TRBV11-2 to TRBJ2-3; TRBD2 is a possible D gene (7 bases). This CDR3 has 16 residues. The V and J ends lost 7 bases and 2 bases respectively, with 19 bases between them. Germline values: CDR1 SGHAT, CDR2 FQNNGV. The CDR3 is CASNPRGGAVTDTQYF. In nucleotides, the CDR3 is TGTGCCAGCAACCCACGAGGGGGGGCCGTCACAGATACGCAGTATTTT.

The chain employs TRBV11-2 and TRBJ2-2, with 7 bases that match TRBD1. This CDR3 has 19 residues. V dropped 5 bases and J dropped 5; count of bases not matched to a gene: 20. Germline V gene data show CDR1 as SGHAT and CDR2 as FQNNGV. CDR3 residues: CASSILRKTGLSLTGELFF. DNA for the CDR3: TGTGCCAGCAGCATTCTGAGGAAGACAGGGCTGAGTTTAACCGGGGAGCTGTTTTTT.

V and J are TRBV27 and TRBJ1-2; D not resolved. V was trimmed by 4 bases and J by 6 bases, leaving 9 bases between them. CDR1 and CDR2 (germline): MNHEY, SMNVEV (reference sequence). The CDR3 spans 12 residues. CDR3 sequence: CASSSWADGYTF. CDR3 DNA: TGTGCCAGCAGTTCGTGGGCTGATGGCTACACCTTC.

The J gene is TRBJ2-7, the V gene TRBV28; the match to TRBD1 covers 7 bases. V trimming: 5 bases; J trimming: 2 bases; junction bases outside the gene matches: 6. The CDR3 is 14 amino acids. Germline V gene lookup returns CDR1 MDHEN and CDR2 SYDVKM. The CDR3, as DNA: TGTGCCAGCAGTCCGGACAGGCCCGCCTACGAGCAGTACTTC. Translation: CASSPDRPAYEQYF. Using reference TRBV28 and TRBJ2-7 for the parts outside the CDR3, the full variable domain is DVKVTQSSRYLVKRTGEKVFLECVQDMDHENMFWYRQDPGLGLRLIYFSYDVKMKEKGDIPEGYSVSREKKERFSLILESASTNQTSMYLCASSPDRPAYEQYFGPGTRLTVT.

The rearrangement links TRBV10-2 to TRBJ1-2; D is unresolved. Trimming shortened V by 2 bases and J by 2 bases, and 15 bases separated the two germline ends. Germline loops: CDR1 WSHSY, CDR2 SAAADI. CDR3 size: 16 residues. The CDR3 bases are TGCGCCAGCAGTGAGGCAGGATCGGTTCCGAACTATGGCTACACCTTC. It translates to CASSEAGSVPNYGYTF.

The chain couples TRBV5-1 to TRBJ2-5; 11 bases map to TRBD2. The CDR3 consists of 16 residues. Germline trimming cut 2 bases from V and 2 bases from J; bases unmatched to any gene: 5. CDR1 SGHRS and CDR2 YFSETQ come from the germline V gene. The CDR3 spells CASSFGTSGGQETQYF. Here the CDR3 DNA reads TGCGCCAGCAGCTTTGGTACTAGCGGGGGACAAGAGACCCAGTACTTC. Using reference TRBV5-1 and TRBJ2-5 for the parts outside the CDR3, the full variable domain is KAGVTQTPRYLIKTRGQQVTLSCSPISGHRSVSWYQQTPGQGLQFLFEYFSETQRNKGNFPGRFSGRQFSNSRSEMNVSTLELGDSALYLCASSFGTSGGQETQYFGPGTRLLVL.

The V call is TRBV5-1, the J call TRBJ2-3; TRBD1 aligns across 9 bases. The CDR3 consists of 19 residues. V was pared by 0 bases and J by 0 bases, with 11 bases of the junction left unmatched. Germline-derived CDR1 and CDR2 are SGHRS and YFSETQ. The CDR3 here is CASSLARTGGGFSTDTQYF. The CDR3 DNA is TGCGCCAGCAGCTTGGCCCGAACAGGGGGCGGATTTAGCACAGATACGCAGTATTTT.

The chain links TRBV13 to TRBJ2-7, with 10 bases that match TRBD1. Per germline, CDR1 PRHDT and CDR2 FYEKMQ (reference sequence). V was clipped by 3 bases and J by 4 bases; unmatched bases: 3. The CDR3 covers 14 residues. In nucleotides, the CDR3 is TGTGCCAGCAGCTTCGGGACAGGGGTGTACGAGCAGTACTTC. This encodes CASSFGTGVYEQYF.

The rearrangement links TRBV11-3 to TRBJ1-1; D gene uncertain. This CDR3 is built from 13 residues. Between the trimmed V and J ends, which lost 2 bases and 1 base, there was a span of 5 bases. Germline V gene data show CDR1 as SGHNT and CDR2 as YENEEA. This CDR3 reads CASSLWPNTEAFF. CDR3 sequence (DNA): TGTGCCAGCAGCTTATGGCCGAACACTGAAGCTTTCTTT.

The rearrangement joins TRBV30 to TRBJ2-3; 10 bases are a match to TRBD2. CDR1 is GTSNPN and CDR2 is SVGIG in the germline V gene (reference sequence). The length of the CDR3 is 15 residues. V shed 3 bases, J shed 5 bases, and the junction held 8 bases outside the gene matches. In DNA form, the CDR3 reads TGTGCCTGGAGCATTAGCGGGGGGATAGTAGATACGCAGTATTTT. Protein: CAWSISGGIVDTQYF.

The V and J genes are TRBV9 and TRBJ1-2; the D is unclear. V was shortened by 0 bases and J by 12 bases, with 15 bases between the two germline ends. CDR1 and CDR2 (germline): SGDLS, YYNGEE. CDR3 length: 13 residues. The DNA for the CDR3 is TGTGCCAGCAGCGTAGATATCGAACAGAGCCACACCTTC. This codes for CASSVDIEQSHTF.

The chain uses TRBV30 and TRBJ1-5; a possible D gene is TRBD1 (5 bases). Trimming shortened V by 2 bases and J by 0 bases, and 11 bases separated the two germline ends. This CDR3 spans 15 amino acids. The germline V gene encodes CDR1 GTSNPN and CDR2 SVGIG (reference sequence). The DNA of the CDR3 is TGTGCCTGGAGTCAGGGTTTGGATAGCAATCAGCCCCAGCATTTT. Translated: CAWSQGLDSNQPQHF.

This chain links TRBV29-1 with TRBJ2-7, with D possibly TRBD2 on 7 matching bases. V lost 0 bases to trimming and J lost 3 bases, with 18 bases between them. CDR3 length: 16 amino acids. The V gene's germline CDR1 is SQVTM and CDR2 ANQGSEA. CDR3 sequence reads: CSVEDWSGEGGYEQYF. The CDR3 DNA sequence: TGCAGCGTTGAAGATTGGTCAGGGGAGGGCGGCTACGAGCAGTACTTC.